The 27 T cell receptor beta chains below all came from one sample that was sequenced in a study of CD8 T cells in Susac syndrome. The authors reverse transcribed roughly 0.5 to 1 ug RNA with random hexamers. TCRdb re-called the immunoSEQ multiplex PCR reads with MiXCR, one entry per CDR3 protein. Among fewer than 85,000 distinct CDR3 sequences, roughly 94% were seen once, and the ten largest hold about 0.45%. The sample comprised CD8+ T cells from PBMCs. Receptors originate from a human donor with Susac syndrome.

This chain's CDR3 is CSVRQEGNYEQYF. The DNA of the CDR3 is TGCAGCGTGCGACAGGAGGGAAACTACGAGCAGTACTTC. The J gene is TRBJ2-7, the V gene TRBV29-1, with D possibly called TRBD1 or TRBD2 (6 bases each). The CDR3 has 13 amino acids. CDR1 and CDR2 (germline): SQVTM, ANQGSEA. V was shortened by 6 bases and J by 3 bases, with 15 bases between the two germline ends.

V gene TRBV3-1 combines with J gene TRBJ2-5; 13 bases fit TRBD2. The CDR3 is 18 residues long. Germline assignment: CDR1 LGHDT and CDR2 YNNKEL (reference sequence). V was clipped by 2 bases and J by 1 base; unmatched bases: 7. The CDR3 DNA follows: TGTGCCAGCAGCCAATTCCTGACTAGCGGGAGGCCCCAAGAGACCCAGTACTTC. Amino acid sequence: CASSQFLTSGRPQETQYF.

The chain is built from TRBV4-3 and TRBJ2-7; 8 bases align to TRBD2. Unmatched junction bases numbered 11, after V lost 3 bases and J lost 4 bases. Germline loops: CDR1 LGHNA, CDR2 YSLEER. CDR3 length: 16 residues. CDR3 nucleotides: TGCGCCAGCAGCCAGGACTCCCTCGGGGGGGAATACGAGCAGTACTTC. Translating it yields CASSQDSLGGEYEQYF.

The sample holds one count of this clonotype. The CDR3 nucleotides read TGTGCCTGGGGGACAGGGGGCCTCGGGGAGCTGTTTTTT. Its translation is CAWGTGGLGELFF. This chain uses TRBV30 with TRBJ2-2, with TRBD1 matching 12 bases. Trimming removed 5 bases from V and 7 bases from J; junction bases left unmatched: 2. There are 13 residues in the CDR3. The germline gives CDR1 GTSNPN, CDR2 SVGIG (reference sequence). Full variable domain (remainder filled in from reference TRBV30 and TRBJ2-2): SQTIHQWPATLVQPVGSPLSLECTVEGTSNPNLYWYRQAAGRGLQLLFYSVGIGQISSEVPQNLSASRPQDRQFILSSKKLLLSDSGFYLCAWGTGGLGELFFGEGSRLTVL.

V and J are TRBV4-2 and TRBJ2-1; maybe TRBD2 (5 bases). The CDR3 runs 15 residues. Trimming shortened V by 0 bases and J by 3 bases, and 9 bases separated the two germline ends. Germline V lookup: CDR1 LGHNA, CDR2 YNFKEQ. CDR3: CASSQDPGIYNEQFF. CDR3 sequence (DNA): TGTGCCAGCAGCCAAGATCCGGGAATCTACAATGAGCAGTTCTTC.

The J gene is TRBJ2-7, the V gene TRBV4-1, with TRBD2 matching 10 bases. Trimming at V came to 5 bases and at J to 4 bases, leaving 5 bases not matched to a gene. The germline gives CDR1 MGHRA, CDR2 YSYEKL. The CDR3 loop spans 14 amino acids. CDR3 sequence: CASSTSGNSYEQYF. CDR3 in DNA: TGCGCCAGCAGCACTAGCGGGAATTCGTACGAGCAGTACTTC.

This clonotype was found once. The CDR3 reads CASSRGQGNNEQFF. CDR3 coding DNA: TGTGCCAGCAGCCGAGGACAGGGGAACAATGAGCAGTTCTTC. The chain employs TRBV3-1 and TRBJ2-1, with 9 bases that match TRBD1. From germline, CDR1 is LGHDT and CDR2 YNNKEL (reference sequence). There are 14 residues in the CDR3. The J segment lost 5 bases and the V segment lost 4 bases, leaving 3 bases of the junction unmatched.

CDR3 region: CASSSNYNEQFF. The DNA of the CDR3 is TGTGCCAGCAGCTCCAACTACAATGAGCAGTTCTTC. V usage is TRBV7-8 and J usage is TRBJ2-1, with D unresolved. With 4 bases removed from V and 3 bases from J, the gap between germline ends came to 4 bases. CDR1 is SGHVS, CDR2 FQNEAQ, per germline. The CDR3 length is 12 residues.

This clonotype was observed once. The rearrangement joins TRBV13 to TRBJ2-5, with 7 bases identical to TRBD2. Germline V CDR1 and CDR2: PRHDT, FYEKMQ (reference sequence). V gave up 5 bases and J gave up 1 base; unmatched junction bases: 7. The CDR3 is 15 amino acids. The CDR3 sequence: CASSVGGGAQETQYF. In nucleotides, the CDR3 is TGTGCCAGCAGCGTTGGGGGGGGAGCCCAAGAGACCCAGTACTTC.

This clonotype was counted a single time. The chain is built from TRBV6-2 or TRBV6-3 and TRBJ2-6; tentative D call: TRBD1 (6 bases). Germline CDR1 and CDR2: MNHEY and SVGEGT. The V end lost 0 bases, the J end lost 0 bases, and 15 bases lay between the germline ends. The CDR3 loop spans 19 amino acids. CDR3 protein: CASSYSQGLWLSGANVLTF. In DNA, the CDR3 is TGTGCCAGCAGTTACTCCCAGGGGCTCTGGCTCTCTGGGGCCAACGTCCTGACTTTC.

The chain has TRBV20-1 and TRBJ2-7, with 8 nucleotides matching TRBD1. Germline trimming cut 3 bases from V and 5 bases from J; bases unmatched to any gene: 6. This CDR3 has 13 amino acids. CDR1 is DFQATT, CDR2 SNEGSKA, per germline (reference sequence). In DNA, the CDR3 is TGCAGTGCTAGTTGGACAGGGAGCAACGAGCAGTACTTC. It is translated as CSASWTGSNEQYF.

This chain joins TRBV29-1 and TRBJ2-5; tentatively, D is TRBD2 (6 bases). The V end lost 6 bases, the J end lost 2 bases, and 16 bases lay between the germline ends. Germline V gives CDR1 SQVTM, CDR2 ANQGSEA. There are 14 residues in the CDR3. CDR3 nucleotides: TGCAGCGTCACGATAGCGGATTCTCAAGAGACCCAGTACTTC. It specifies CSVTIADSQETQYF. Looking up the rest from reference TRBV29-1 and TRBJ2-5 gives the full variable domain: SAVISQKPSRDICQRGTSLTIQCQVDSQVTMMFWYRQQPGQSLTLIATANQGSEATYESGFVIDKFPISRPNLTFSTLTVSNMSPEDSSIYLCSVTIADSQETQYFGPGTRLLVL.

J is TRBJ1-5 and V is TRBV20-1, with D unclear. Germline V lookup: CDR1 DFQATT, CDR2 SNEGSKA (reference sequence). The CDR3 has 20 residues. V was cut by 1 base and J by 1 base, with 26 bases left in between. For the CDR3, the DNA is TGCAGTGCTAGAGTAGTGCAAGACCCACGGGATGCGGGGAGCAATCAGCCCCAGCATTTT. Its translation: CSARVVQDPRDAGSNQPQHF.

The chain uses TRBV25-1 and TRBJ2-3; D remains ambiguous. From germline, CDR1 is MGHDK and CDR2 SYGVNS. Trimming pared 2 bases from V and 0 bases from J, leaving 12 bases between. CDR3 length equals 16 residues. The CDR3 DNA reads TGTGCCAGCAGTGAAATAGGTAGCAGTAGCACAGATACGCAGTATTTT. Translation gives CASSEIGSSSTDTQYF.

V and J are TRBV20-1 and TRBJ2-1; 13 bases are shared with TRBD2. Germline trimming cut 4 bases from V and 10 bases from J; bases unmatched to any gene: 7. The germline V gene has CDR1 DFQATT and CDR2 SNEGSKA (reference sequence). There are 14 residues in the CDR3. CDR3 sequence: CSATGTSGTGEQFF. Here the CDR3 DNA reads TGCAGTGCTACCGGGACTAGCGGGACTGGAGAGCAGTTCTTC.

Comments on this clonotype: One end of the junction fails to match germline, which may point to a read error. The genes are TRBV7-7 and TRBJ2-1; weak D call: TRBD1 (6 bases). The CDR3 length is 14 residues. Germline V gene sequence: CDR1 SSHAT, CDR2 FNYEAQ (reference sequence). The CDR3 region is CASSFGQGFDEQFF. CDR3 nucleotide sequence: TGTGCTAGCAGCTTCGGCCAGGGGTTCGATGAGCAGTTCTTC.

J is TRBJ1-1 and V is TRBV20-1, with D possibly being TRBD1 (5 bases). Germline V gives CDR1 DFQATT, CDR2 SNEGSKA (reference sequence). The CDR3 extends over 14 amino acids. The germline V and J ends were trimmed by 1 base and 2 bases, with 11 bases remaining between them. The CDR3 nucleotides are TGCAGTGCTAGAGTGGCGGGACTCAACACTGAAGCTTTCTTT. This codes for CSARVAGLNTEAFF.

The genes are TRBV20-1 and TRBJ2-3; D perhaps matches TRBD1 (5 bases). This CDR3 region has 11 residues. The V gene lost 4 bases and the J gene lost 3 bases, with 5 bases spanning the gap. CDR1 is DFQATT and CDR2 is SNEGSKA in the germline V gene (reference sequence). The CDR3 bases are TGCAGTGCTACAGGGACAGATACGCAGTATTTT. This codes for CSATGTDTQYF.

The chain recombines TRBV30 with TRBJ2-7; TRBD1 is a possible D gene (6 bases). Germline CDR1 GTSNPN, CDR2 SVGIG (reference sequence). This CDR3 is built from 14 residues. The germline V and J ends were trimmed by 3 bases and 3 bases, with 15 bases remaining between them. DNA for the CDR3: TGTGCCTGGAGCCCCACTGGGACAATCTACGAGCAGTACTTC. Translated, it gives CAWSPTGTIYEQYF. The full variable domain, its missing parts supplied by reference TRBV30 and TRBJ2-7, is SQTIHQWPATLVQPVGSPLSLECTVEGTSNPNLYWYRQAAGRGLQLLFYSVGIGQISSEVPQNLSASRPQDRQFILSSKKLLLSDSGFYLCAWSPTGTIYEQYFGPGTRLTVT.

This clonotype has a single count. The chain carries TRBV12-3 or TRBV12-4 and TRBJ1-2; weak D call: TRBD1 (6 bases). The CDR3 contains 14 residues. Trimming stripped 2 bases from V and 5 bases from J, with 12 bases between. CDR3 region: CASSLPQGYYGYTF. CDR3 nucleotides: TGTGCCAGCAGTTTACCCCAGGGGTATTATGGCTACACCTTC.

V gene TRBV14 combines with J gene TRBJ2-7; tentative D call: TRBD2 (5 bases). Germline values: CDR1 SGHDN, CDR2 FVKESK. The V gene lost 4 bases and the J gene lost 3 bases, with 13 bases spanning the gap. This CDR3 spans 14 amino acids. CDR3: CASSPRRSFYEQYF. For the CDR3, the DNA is TGTGCCAGCAGCCCGCGGAGGTCCTTCTACGAGCAGTACTTC.

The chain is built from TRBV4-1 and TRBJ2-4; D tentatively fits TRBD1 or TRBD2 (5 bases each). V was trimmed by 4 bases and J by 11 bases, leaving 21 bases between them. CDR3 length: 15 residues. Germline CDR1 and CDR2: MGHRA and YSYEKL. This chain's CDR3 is CASSPPSRDLAFQYF. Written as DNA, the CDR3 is TGCGCCAGCAGCCCTCCGTCCCGGGACCTCGCCTTTCAGTACTTC.

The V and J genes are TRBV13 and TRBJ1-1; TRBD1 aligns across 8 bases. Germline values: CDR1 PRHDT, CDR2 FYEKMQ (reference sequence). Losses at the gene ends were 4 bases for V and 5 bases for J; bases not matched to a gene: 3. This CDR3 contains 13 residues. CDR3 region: CASSSYRGTEAFF. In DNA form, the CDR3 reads TGTGCCAGCAGCTCATACAGGGGGACTGAAGCTTTCTTT.

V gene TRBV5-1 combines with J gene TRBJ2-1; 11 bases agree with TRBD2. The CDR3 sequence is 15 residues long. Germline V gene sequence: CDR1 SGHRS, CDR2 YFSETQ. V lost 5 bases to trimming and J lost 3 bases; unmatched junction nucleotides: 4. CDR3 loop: CASRGGTSGYNEQFF. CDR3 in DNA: TGCGCCAGCAGGGGTGGGACTAGCGGCTACAATGAGCAGTTCTTC.

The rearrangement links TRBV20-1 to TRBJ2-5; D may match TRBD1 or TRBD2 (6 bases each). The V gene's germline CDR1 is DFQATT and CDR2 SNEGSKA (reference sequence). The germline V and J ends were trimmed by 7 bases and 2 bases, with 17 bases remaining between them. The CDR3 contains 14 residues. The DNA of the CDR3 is TGCAGTGTTAATGACCTAGGGGGGCAAGAGACCCAGTACTTC. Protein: CSVNDLGGQETQYF.

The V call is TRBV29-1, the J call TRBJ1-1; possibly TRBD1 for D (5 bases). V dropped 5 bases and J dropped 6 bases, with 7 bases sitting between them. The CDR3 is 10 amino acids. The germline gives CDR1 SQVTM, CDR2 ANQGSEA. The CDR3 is CSVQGPEAFF. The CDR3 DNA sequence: TGCAGCGTTCAGGGTCCTGAAGCTTTCTTT.

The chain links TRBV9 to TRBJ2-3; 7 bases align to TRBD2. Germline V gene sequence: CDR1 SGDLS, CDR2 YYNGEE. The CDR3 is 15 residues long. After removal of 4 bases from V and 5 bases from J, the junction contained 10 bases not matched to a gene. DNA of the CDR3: TGTGCCAGCAGCCCGACGTGGTGGGAGGGAGATACGCAGTATTTT. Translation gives CASSPTWWEGDTQYF. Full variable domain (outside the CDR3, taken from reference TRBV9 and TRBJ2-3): DSGVTQTPKHLITATGQRVTLRCSPRSGDLSVYWYQQSLDQGLQFLIQYYNGEERAKGNILERFSAQQFPDLHSELNLSSLELGDSALYFCASSPTWWEGDTQYFGPGTRLTVL.